The entry that follows covers one TCR beta chain sequence. The sample belongs to a study of OX40 agonist ivuxolimab in advanced cancers. The repertoire was sequenced with immunoSEQ multiplex PCR; TCRdb's copy has only in-frame clones and lacks some. The repertoire holds some 64,000 clones, with 92% as singletons. CDR3 length equals 12 residues. CDR1 and CDR2 from the germline V gene are MGHRA and YSYEKL. V was shortened by 4 bases and J by 6 bases, with 9 bases between the two germline ends. The sequence was obtained from an adult with an advanced solid tumor such as melanoma, head and neck, liver or kidney cancer. The sequenced sample was CD4+ or CD8+ T cells sorted from blood, obtained in a trial of the OX40 agonist ivuxolimab. The chain has TRBV4-1 and TRBJ1-1; D possibly corresponds to TRBD1 (5 bases). DNA for the CDR3: TGCGCCAGCAGCCCCGGGGGGTCTGAAGCTTTCTTT. Translated, it gives CASSPGGSEAFF.